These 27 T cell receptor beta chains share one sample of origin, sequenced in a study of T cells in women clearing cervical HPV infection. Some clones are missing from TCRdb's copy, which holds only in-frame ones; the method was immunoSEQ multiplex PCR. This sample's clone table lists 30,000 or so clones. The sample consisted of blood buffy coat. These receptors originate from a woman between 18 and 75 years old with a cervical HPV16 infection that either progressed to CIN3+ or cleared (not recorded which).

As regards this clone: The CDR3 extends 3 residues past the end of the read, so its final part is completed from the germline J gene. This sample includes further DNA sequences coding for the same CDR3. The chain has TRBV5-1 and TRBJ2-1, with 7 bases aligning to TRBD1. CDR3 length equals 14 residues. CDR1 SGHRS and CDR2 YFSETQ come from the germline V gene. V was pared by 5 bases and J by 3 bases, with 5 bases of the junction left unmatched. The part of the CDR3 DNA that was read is TGCGCCAGCAGTGCGTCAGGGGGCTACAATGAG. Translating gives CASSASGGYNE. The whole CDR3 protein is CASSASGGYNEQFF.

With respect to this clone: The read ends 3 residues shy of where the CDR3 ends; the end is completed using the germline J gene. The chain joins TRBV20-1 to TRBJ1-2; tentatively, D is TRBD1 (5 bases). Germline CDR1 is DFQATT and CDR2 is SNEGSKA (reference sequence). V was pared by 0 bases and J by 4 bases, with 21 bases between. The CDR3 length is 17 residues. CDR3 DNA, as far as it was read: TGCAGTGCTAGAGATTTGGCAAAAAGTCAGGGAGTCTATGGC. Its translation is CSARDLAKSQGVYG. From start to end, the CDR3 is CSARDLAKSQGVYGYTF.

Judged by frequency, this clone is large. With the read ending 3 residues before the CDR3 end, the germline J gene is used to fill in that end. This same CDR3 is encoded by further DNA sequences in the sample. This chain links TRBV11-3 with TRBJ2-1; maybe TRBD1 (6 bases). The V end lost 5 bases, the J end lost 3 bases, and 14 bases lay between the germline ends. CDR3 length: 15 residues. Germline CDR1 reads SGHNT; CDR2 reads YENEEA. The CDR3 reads CASSVTGTNYNEQFF. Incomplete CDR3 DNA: TGTGCCAGCAGCGTAACAGGGACAAACTACAATGAG. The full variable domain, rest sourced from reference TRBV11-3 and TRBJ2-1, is EAGVVQSPRYKIIEKKQPVAFWCNPISGHNTLYWYLQNLGQGPELLIRYENEEAVDDSQLPKDRFSAERLKGVDSTLKIQPAELGDSAVYLCASSVTGTNYNEQFFGPGTRLTVL.

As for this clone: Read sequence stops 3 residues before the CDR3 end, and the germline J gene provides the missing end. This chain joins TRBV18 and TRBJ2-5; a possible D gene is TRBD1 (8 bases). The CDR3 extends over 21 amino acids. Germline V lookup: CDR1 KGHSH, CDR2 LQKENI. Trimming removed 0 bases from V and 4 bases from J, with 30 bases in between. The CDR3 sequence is CASSPPYQGAGDVKESETQYF. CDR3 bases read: TGTGCCAGCTCACCACCCTACCAGGGGGCGGGAGATGTAAAAGAATCAGAGACC. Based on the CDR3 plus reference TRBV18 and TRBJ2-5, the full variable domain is NAGVMQNPRHLVRRRGQEARLRCSPMKGHSHVYWYRQLPEEGLKFMVYLQKENIIDESGMPKERFSAEFPKEGPSILRIQQVVRGDSAAYFCASSPPYQGAGDVKESETQYFGPGTRLLVL.

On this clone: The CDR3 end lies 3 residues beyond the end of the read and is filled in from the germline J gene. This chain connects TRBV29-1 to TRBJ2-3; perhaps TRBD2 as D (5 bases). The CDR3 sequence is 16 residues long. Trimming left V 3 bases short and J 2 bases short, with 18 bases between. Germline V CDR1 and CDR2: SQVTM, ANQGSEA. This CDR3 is CSVDIGGGGDTDTQYF. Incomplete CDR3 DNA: TGCAGCGTTGATATCGGTGGCGGAGGAGACACAGATACG.

The CDR3 bases that were read are TGTGCCAGCAGTGAGGGACAGCCTGAAAAG. Amino acid sequence: CASSEGQPEK. The full CDR3 sequence reads CASSEGQPEKLFF. The rearrangement joins TRBV6-1 to TRBJ2-2; TRBD1 agrees at 7 bases. The CDR3 end lies 3 residues beyond the end of the read and is filled in from the germline J gene. Per germline, CDR1 MNHNS and CDR2 SASEGT. This CDR3 region has 13 residues.

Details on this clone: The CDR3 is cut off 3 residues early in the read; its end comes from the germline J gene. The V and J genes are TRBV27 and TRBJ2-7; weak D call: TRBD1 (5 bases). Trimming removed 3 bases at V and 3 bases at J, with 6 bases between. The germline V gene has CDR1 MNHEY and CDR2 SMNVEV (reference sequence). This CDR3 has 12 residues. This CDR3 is CASSFDSYEQYF. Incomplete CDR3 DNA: TGTGCCAGCAGTTTTGACAGCTACGAG.

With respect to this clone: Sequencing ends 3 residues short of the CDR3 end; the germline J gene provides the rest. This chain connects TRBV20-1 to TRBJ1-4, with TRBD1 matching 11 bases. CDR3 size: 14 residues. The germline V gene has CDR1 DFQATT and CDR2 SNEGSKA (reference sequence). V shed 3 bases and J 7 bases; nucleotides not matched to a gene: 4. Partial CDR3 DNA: TGCAGTGCTAGGGAGGGACAGGGGGTTGAAAAA. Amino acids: CSAREGQGVEK. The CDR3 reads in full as CSAREGQGVEKLFF.

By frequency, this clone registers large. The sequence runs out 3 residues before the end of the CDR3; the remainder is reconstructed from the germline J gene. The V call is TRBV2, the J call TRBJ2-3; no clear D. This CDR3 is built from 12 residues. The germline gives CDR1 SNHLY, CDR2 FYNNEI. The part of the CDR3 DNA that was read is TGTGCCAGCAGTCAAAGCACAGAGTCG. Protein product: CASSQSTES. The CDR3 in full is CASSQSTESQYF.

The chain's CDR3 is CASTETVAGGYTDTQYF. The covered CDR3 bases are TGTGCCAGCACCGAAACCGTGGCGGGAGGGTACACAGATACG. This chain joins TRBV28 and TRBJ2-3; 9 bases line up with TRBD2. The read gets to within 3 residues of the CDR3 end, and the germline J gene fills in the rest. Germline V lookup: CDR1 MDHEN, CDR2 SYDVKM. The trim removed 7 bases at V and 2 bases at J, leaving 13 bases unmatched. This CDR3 region has 17 residues.

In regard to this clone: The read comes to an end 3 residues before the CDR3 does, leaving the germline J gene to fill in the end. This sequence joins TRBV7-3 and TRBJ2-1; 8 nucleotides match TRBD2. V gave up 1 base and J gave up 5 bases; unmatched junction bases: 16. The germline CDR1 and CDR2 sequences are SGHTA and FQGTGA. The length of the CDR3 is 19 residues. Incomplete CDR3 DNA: TGTGCCAGCAGCTTAAGGCCAAGGGCGGGGGGAGACCCGCACAATGAG. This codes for CASSLRPRAGGDPHNE. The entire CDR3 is CASSLRPRAGGDPHNEQFF.

The sequenced part of the CDR3 DNA is TGTGCCAGCAGCTTATCCGGGGGTGCCTACAATGAG. Protein product: CASSLSGGAYNE. The CDR3 reads in full as CASSLSGGAYNEQFF. The rearrangement links TRBV7-6 to TRBJ2-1; possible D gene TRBD2, 6 bases. With the read ending 3 residues before the CDR3 end, the germline J gene is used to fill in that end. V lost 2 bases to trimming and J lost 2 bases, with 10 bases between them. CDR3 length: 15 residues. Germline lookup yields CDR1 SGHVS and CDR2 FNYEAQ. The whole variable domain, filled in from reference TRBV7-6 and TRBJ2-1, reads GAGVSQSPRYKVTKRGQDVALRCDPISGHVSLYWYRQALGQGPEFLTYFNYEAQQDKSGLPNDRFSAERPEGSISTLTIQRTEQRDSAMYRCASSLSGGAYNEQFFGPGTRLTVL.

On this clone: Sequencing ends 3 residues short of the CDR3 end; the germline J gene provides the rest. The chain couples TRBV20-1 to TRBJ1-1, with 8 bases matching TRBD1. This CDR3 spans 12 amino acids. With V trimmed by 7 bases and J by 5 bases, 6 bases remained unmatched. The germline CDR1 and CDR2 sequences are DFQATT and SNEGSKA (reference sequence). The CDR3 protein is CSGSTGGTEAFF. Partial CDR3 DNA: TGCAGTGGGTCTACAGGGGGAACTGAA.

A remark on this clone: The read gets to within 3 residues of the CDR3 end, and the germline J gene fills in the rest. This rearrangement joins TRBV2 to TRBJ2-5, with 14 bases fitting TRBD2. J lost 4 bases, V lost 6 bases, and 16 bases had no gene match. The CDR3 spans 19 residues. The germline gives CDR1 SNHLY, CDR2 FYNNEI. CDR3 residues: CASSNGLAGGLGSGETQYF. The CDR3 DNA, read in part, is TGTGCCAGCAGCAATGGACTAGCGGGGGGATTGGGGTCGGGAGAGACC.

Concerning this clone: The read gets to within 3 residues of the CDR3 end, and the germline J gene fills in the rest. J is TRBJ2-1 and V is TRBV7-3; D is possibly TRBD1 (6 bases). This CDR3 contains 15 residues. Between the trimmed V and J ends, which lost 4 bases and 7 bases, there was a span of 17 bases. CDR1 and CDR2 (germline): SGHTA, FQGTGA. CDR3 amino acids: CASSSTGYGTNEQFF. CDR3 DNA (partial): TGTGCCAGCAGCTCCACAGGGTACGGTACGAATGAG.

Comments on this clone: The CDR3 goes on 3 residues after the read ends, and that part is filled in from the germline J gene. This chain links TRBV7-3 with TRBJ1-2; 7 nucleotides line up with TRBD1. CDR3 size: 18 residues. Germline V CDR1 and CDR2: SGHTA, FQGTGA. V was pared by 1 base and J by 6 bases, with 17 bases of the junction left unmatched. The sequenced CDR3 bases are TGTGCCAGCAGCTTAATAGGCTCGAGTAGTCAGGGGGGAAATGGC. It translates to CASSLIGSSSQGGNG. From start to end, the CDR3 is CASSLIGSSSQGGNGYTF.

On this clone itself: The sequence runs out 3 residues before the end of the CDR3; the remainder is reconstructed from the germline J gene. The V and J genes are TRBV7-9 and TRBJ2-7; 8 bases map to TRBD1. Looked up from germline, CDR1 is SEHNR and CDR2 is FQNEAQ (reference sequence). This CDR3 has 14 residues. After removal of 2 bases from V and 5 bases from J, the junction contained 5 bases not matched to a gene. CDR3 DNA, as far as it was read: TGTGCCAGCAGCTTAACAGGGGGAGTCGACGAG. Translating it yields CASSLTGGVDE. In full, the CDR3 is CASSLTGGVDEQYF. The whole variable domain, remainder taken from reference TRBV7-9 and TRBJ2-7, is DTGVSQNPRHKITKRGQNVTFRCDPISEHNRLYWYRQTLGQGPEFLTYFQNEAQLEKSRLLSDRFSAERPKGSFSTLEIQRTEQGDSAMYLCASSLTGGVDEQYFGPGTRLTVT.

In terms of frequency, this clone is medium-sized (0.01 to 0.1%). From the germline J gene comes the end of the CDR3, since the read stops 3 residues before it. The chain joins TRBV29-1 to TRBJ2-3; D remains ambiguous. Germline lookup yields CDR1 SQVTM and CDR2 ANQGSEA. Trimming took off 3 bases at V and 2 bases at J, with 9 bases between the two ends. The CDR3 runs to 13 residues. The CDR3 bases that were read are TGCAGCGTTGACAGGTCGTACACAGATACG. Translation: CSVDRSYTDT. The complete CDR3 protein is CSVDRSYTDTQYF.

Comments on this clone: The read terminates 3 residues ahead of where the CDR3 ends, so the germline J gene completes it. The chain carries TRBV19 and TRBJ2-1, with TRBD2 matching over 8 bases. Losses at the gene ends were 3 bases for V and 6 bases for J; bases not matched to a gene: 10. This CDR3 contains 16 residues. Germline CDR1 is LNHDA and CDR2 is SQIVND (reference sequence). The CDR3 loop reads CASSIPPRGGPNEQFF. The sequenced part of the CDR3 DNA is TGTGCCAGTAGTATCCCCCCCCGGGGGGGCCCCAATGAG. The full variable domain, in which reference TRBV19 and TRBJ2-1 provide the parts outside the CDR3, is DGGITQSPKYLFRKEGQNVTLSCEQNLNHDAMYWYRQDPGQGLRLIYYSQIVNDFQKGDIAEGYSVSREKKESFPLTVTSAQKNPTAFYLCASSIPPRGGPNEQFFGPGTRLTVL.

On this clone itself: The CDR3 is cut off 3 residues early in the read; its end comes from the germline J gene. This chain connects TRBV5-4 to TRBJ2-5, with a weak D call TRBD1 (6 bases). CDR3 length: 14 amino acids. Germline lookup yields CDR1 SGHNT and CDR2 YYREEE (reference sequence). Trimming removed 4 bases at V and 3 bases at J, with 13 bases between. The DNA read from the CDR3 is TGTGCCAGCAGCCCAGGGGACCAAAAAGAGACC. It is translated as CASSPGDQKET. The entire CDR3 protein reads CASSPGDQKETQYF. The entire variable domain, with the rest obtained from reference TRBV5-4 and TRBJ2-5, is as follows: ETGVTQSPTHLIKTRGQQVTLRCSSQSGHNTVSWYQQALGQGPQFIFQYYREEENGRGNFPPRFSGLQFPNYSSELNVNALELDDSALYLCASSPGDQKETQYFGPGTRLLVL.

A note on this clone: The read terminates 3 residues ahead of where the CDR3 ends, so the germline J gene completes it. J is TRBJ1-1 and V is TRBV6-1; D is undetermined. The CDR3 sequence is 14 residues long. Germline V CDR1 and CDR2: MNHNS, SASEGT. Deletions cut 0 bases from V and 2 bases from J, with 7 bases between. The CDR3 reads CASSEAYPNTEAFF. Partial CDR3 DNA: TGTGCCAGCAGTGAAGCGTATCCTAACACTGAA.

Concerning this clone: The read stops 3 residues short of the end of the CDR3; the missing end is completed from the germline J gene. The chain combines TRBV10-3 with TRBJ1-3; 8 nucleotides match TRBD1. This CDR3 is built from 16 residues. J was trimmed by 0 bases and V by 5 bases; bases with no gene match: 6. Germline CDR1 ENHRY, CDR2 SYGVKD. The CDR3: CAISRTGSVSGNTIYF. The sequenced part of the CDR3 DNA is TGTGCCATCAGTAGGACAGGGAGCGTCTCTGGAAACACC.

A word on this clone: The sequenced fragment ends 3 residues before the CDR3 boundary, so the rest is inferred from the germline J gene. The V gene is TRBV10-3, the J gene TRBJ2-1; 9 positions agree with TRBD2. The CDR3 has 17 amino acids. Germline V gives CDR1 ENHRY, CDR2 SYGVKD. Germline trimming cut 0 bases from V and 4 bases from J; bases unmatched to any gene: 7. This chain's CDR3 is CAISESQLAGLYNEQFF. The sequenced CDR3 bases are TGTGCCATCAGTGAGTCGCAACTAGCGGGCCTTTACAATGAG.

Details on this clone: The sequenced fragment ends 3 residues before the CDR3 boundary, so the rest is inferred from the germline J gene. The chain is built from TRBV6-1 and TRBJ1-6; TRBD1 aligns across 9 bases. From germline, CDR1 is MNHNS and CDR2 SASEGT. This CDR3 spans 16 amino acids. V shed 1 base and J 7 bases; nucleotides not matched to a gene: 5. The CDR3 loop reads CASSEDRGLRNSPLHF. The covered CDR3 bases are TGTGCCAGCAGTGAAGACAGGGGGCTTCGGAATTCACCC.

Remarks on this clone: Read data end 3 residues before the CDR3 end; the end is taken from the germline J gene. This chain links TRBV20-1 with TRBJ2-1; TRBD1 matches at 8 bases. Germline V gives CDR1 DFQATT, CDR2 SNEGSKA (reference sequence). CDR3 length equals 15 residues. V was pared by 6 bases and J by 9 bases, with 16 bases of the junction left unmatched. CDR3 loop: CSAMKPQGARGEQFF. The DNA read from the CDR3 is TGCAGTGCGATGAAACCTCAGGGGGCGCGGGGTGAG.

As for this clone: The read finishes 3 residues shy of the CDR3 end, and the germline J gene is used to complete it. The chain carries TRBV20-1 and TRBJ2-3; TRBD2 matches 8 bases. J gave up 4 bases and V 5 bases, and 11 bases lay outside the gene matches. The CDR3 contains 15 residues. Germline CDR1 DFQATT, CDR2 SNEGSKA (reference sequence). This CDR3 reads CSAELPQRGSDTQYF. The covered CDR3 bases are TGCAGTGCTGAACTCCCCCAGCGGGGGTCAGATACG.

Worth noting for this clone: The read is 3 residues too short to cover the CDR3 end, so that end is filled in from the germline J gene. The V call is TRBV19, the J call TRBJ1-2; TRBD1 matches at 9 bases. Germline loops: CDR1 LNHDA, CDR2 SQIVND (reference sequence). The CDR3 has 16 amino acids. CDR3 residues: CASSIAWGTGLNDYTF. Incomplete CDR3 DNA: TGTGCCAGTAGTATAGCCTGGGGGACAGGGTTGAATGAC.